This is a list of T cell receptor beta chains from one sample in a study of identical twins. TCRdb ran MiXCR on the 5' RACE reads and lists one entry per CDR3 protein. The data hold about 470,000 distinct CDR3 sequences, with about 24% observed a single time. In addition, the sample was reused for a study of T cells expressing NK-cell markers.

Sequenced material: CD4+ T cells sorted from blood. The receptors originated from a young woman in good health. Both conserved end residues are part of each CDR3. The D gene is left open where the match is weak. Clone size appears in some rows only: once, few, many, or a class for an expanded clone.

CDR3nt: TGTGCCAGCAGCATTACCGGGACTAGCGGGGCGGGGAATGAGCAGTTCTTC; CDR3aa: CASSITGTSGAGNEQFF; abundance: .; v_gene: TRBV7-9; d_gene: TRBD2; j_gene: TRBJ2-1
CDR3nt: TGTGCCAGCACCTCCCAAGGCGGACAGCCCCAGCATTTT; CDR3aa: CASTSQGGQPQHF; abundance: few; v_gene: TRBV7-9; d_gene: .; j_gene: TRBJ1-5
CDR3nt: TGTGCCACCAGTGACGGGGGGCGGCTGTACTTC; CDR3aa: CATSDGGRLYF; abundance: .; v_gene: TRBV24-1; d_gene: .; j_gene: TRBJ2-7
CDR3nt: TGCGCCAGCAGTGAGTTCCCAGCGGGAGGGGAAGAGACCCAGTACTTC; CDR3aa: CASSEFPAGGEETQYF; abundance: .; v_gene: TRBV10-1; d_gene: TRBD2; j_gene: TRBJ2-5
CDR3nt: TGTGCCAGCAGTTTTGTAGTTTCCCGTGGCGGCTACGAGCAGTACTTC; CDR3aa: CASSFVVSRGGYEQYF; abundance: .; v_gene: TRBV27; d_gene: .; j_gene: TRBJ2-7
CDR3nt: TGTGCCAGCAGCCAGTCCAGGTTGAACATTCAGTACTTC; CDR3aa: CASSQSRLNIQYF; abundance: .; v_gene: TRBV3-1; d_gene: .; j_gene: TRBJ2-4
CDR3nt: TGCGCCAGCAGCCCCGGGACAGACCTTGAAAAACTGTTTTTT; CDR3aa: CASSPGTDLEKLFF; abundance: few; v_gene: TRBV5-1; d_gene: TRBD1; j_gene: TRBJ1-4
CDR3nt: TGTGCCAGCAGCTTTGCGGCGGGTAGCACAGATACGCAGTATTTT; CDR3aa: CASSFAAGSTDTQYF; abundance: many; v_gene: TRBV11-2; d_gene: .; j_gene: TRBJ2-3
CDR3nt: TGTGCCAGCAGCTTATTGGTGAGAGGGCTGGCAGATACGCAGTATTTT; CDR3aa: CASSLLVRGLADTQYF; abundance: .; v_gene: TRBV7-6; d_gene: .; j_gene: TRBJ2-3
CDR3nt: TGCAGTGCCACAGGGAGACAGGAGGCGGGAAACACCATATATTTT; CDR3aa: CSATGRQEAGNTIYF; abundance: .; v_gene: TRBV20-1; d_gene: .; j_gene: TRBJ1-3
CDR3nt: TGTGCCGGGGCACTAGCGGATTTCTACAATGAGCAGTTCTTC; CDR3aa: CAGALADFYNEQFF; abundance: .; v_gene: TRBV7-9; d_gene: TRBD2; j_gene: TRBJ2-1
CDR3nt: TGCGCCAGCAGTGAAGGGACAGGCACCTCTGGAAACACCATATATTTT; CDR3aa: CASSEGTGTSGNTIYF; abundance: few; v_gene: TRBV10-1; d_gene: TRBD1; j_gene: TRBJ1-3
CDR3nt: TGCGCCAGCAGCCAAGAACGTGATCTCGAAGCTTTCTTT; CDR3aa: CASSQERDLEAFF; abundance: few; v_gene: TRBV4-1; d_gene: .; j_gene: TRBJ1-1
CDR3nt: TGCAGTGCTAGTTACAGGGTGGATGGCTACACCTTC; CDR3aa: CSASYRVDGYTF; abundance: .; v_gene: TRBV20-1; d_gene: .; j_gene: TRBJ1-2
CDR3nt: TGCAGTGTCCTAGCACAGTTTAATGAAAAACTGTTTTTT; CDR3aa: CSVLAQFNEKLFF; abundance: few; v_gene: TRBV20-1; d_gene: .; j_gene: TRBJ1-4
CDR3nt: TGTGCCAGCAGCTTACTAGCGGCCTACAATGAGCAGTTCTTC; CDR3aa: CASSLLAAYNEQFF; abundance: many; v_gene: TRBV7-2; d_gene: TRBD2; j_gene: TRBJ2-1
CDR3nt: TGTGCCAGCAGCTTCTGGACAGAAAACACTGAAGCTTTCTTT; CDR3aa: CASSFWTENTEAFF; abundance: few; v_gene: TRBV7-8; d_gene: .; j_gene: TRBJ1-1
CDR3nt: TGTGCCAGCAGACGTCAGGGGACAAACAATGAGCAGTTCTTC; CDR3aa: CASRRQGTNNEQFF; abundance: few; v_gene: TRBV5-6; d_gene: .; j_gene: TRBJ2-1
CDR3nt: TGTGCTAGTGGTAAGGGTGAGGCAGTTGAGTACTTC; CDR3aa: CASGKGEAVEYF; abundance: .; v_gene: TRBV12-5; d_gene: .; j_gene: TRBJ2-4
CDR3nt: TGTGCCAGCAGTTTCAAGGGCCGCAATCAGCCCCAGCATTTT; CDR3aa: CASSFKGRNQPQHF; abundance: .; v_gene: TRBV12-3/TRBV12-4; d_gene: .; j_gene: TRBJ1-5
CDR3nt: TGTGCCAGCAGTTTAAGGCCGGGACAGGGGAGATCCGAGCAGTACTTC; CDR3aa: CASSLRPGQGRSEQYF; abundance: .; v_gene: TRBV12-3/TRBV12-4; d_gene: TRBD1; j_gene: TRBJ2-7
CDR3nt: TGCAGCGTTGAAGATCCCGGACACGTACAAGAGACCCAGTACTTC; CDR3aa: CSVEDPGHVQETQYF; abundance: many; v_gene: TRBV29-1; d_gene: .; j_gene: TRBJ2-5
CDR3nt: TGTGCCATCAGTAGAACTAGCAGCTCCTACAATGAGCAGTTCTTC; CDR3aa: CAISRTSSSYNEQFF; abundance: .; v_gene: TRBV10-3; d_gene: .; j_gene: TRBJ2-1
CDR3nt: TGTGCCAGCACCTCGACAGGGGCCTACGAGCAGTACTTC; CDR3aa: CASTSTGAYEQYF; abundance: few; v_gene: TRBV6-1; d_gene: TRBD1; j_gene: TRBJ2-7
CDR3nt: TGTGCCAGCAGCCGGGACAGGGACTTTCTTGGGTACAATGAGCAGTTCTTC; CDR3aa: CASSRDRDFLGYNEQFF; abundance: .; v_gene: TRBV7-3; d_gene: TRBD1; j_gene: TRBJ2-1
CDR3nt: TGTGCCAGCAGCTCCCGCCCGGGACAGGGAAGGGGCGAGCAGTACTTC; CDR3aa: CASSSRPGQGRGEQYF; abundance: few; v_gene: TRBV7-9; d_gene: TRBD1; j_gene: TRBJ2-7